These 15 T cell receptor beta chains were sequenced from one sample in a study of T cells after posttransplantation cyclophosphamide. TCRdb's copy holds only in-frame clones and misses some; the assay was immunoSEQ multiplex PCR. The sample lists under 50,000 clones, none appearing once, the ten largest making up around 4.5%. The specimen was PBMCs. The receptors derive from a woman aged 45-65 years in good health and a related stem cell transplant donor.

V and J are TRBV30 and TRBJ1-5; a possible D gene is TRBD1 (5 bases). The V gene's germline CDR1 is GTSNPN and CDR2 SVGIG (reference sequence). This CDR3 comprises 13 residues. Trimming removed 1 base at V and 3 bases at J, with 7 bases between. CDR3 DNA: TGTGCCTGGAGTGCAGGGCCCAATCAGCCCCAGCATTTT. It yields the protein CAWSAGPNQPQHF.

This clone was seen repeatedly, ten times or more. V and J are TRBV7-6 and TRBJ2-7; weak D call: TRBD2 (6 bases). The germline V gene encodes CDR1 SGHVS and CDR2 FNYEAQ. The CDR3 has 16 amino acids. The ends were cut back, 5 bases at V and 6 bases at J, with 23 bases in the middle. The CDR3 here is CASSPTEYGGSFEQYF. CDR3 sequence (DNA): TGTGCCAGCAGCCCCACGGAGTACGGGGGTAGTTTCGAGCAGTACTTC.

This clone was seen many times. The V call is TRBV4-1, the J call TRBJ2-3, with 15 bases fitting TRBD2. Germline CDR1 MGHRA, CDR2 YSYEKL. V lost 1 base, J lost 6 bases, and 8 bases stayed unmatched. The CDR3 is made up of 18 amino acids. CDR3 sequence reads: CASSQGTSGGANLDTQYF. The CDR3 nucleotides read TGCGCCAGCAGCCAAGGGACTAGCGGGGGGGCAAACTTGGATACGCAGTATTTT.

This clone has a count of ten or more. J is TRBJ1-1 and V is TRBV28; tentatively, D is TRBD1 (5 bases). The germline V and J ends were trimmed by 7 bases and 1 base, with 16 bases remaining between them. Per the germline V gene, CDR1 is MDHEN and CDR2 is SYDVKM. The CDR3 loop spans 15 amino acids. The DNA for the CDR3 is TGTGCCAGCATCCCTGCCGGTACAGGGAACACTGAAGCTTTCTTT. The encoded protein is CASIPAGTGNTEAFF.

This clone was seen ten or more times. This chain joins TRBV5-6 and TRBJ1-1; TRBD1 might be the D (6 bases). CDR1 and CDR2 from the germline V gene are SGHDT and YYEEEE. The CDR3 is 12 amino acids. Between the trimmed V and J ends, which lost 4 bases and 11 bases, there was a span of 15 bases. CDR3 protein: CASSPPGGRAFF. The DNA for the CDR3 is TGTGCCAGCAGCCCCCCGGGGGGCCGGGCTTTCTTT.

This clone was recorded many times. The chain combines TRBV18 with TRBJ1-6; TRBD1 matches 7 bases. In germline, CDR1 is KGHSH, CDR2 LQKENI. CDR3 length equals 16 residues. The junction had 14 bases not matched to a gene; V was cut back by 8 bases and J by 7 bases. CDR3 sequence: CASTGLRQGYNSPLHF. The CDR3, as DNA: TGTGCCAGCACAGGACTACGACAGGGTTACAATTCACCCCTCCACTTT.

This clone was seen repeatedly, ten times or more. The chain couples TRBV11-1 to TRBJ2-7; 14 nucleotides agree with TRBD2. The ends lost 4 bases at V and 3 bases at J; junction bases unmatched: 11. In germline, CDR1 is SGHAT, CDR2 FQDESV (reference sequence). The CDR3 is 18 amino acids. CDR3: CASSSPGLAGGANYEQYF. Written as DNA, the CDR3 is TGTGCCAGCAGCTCTCCTGGACTAGCGGGGGGTGCTAACTACGAGCAGTACTTC.

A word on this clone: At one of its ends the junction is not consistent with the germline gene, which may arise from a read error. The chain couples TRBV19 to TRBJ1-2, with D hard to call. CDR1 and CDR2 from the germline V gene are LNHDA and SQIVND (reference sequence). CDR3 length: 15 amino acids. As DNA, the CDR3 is TGTGCCAGTAGTAACAGCTTAAATCCCTCCTATGGCTACATCTTC. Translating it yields CASSNSLNPSYGYIF.

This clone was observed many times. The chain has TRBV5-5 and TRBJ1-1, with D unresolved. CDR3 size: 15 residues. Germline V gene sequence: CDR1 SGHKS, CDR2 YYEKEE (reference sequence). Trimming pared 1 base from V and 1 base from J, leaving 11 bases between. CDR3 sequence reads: CASSLNLRENTEAFF. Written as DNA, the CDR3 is TGTGCCAGCAGCTTGAACTTGAGGGAGAACACTGAAGCTTTCTTT.

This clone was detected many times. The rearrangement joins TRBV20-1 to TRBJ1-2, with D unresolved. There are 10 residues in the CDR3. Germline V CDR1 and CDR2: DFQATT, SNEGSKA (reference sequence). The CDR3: CRAGNYGYTF. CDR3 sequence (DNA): TGCAGGGCGGGAAACTATGGCTACACCTTC.

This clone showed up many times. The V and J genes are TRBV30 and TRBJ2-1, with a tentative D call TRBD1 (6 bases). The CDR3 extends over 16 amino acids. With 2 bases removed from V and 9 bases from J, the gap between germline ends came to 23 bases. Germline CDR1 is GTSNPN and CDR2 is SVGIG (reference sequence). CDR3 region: CAWSSLGRGPQGEQFF. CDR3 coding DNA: TGTGCCTGGAGTTCCCTCGGCAGGGGCCCCCAGGGTGAGCAGTTCTTC.

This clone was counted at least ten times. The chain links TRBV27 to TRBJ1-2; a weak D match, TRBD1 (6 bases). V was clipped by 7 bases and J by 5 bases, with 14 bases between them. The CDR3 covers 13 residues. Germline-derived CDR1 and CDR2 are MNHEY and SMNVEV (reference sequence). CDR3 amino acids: CASKDRGTYGYTF. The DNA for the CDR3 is TGTGCCAGCAAAGATAGGGGGACGTATGGCTACACCTTC.

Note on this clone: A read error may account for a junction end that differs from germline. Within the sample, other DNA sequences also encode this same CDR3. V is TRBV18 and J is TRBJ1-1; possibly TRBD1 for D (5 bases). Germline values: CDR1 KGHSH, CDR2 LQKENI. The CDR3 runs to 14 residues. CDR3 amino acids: CASSPSAQGTEAFF. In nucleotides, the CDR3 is TGTGCCAGCTCACCGTCAGCTCAGGGCACTGAGGCTTTCTTT.

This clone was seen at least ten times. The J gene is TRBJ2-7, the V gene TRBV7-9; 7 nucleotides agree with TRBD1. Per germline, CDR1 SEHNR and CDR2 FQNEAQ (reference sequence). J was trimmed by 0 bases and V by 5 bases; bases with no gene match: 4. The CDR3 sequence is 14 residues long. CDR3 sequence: CASSQGQNSYEQYF. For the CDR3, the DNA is TGTGCCAGCAGCCAGGGACAGAACTCCTACGAGCAGTACTTC.

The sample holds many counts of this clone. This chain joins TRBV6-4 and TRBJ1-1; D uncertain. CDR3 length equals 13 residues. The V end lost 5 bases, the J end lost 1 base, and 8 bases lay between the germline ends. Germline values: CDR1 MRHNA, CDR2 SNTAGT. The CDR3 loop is CASSYTRNTEAFF. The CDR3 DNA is TGTGCCAGCAGTTATACTAGGAACACTGAAGCTTTCTTT.